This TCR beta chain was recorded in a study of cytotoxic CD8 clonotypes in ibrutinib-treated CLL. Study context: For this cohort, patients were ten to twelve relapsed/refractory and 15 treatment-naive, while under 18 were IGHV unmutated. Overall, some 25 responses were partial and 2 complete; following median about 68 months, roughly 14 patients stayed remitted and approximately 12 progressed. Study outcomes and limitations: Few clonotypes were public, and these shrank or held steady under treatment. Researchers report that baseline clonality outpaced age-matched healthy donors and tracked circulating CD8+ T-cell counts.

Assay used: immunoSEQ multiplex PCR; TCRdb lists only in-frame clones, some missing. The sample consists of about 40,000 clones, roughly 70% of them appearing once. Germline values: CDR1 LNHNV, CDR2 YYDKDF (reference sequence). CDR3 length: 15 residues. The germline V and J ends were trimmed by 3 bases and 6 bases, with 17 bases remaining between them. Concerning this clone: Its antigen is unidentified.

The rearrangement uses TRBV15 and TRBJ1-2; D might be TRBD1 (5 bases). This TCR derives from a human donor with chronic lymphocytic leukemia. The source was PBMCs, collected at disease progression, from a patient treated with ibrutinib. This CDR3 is CATSSDTGPYHGYTF. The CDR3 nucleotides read TGTGCCACCAGCAGTGATACAGGACCTTATCATGGCTACACCTTC.